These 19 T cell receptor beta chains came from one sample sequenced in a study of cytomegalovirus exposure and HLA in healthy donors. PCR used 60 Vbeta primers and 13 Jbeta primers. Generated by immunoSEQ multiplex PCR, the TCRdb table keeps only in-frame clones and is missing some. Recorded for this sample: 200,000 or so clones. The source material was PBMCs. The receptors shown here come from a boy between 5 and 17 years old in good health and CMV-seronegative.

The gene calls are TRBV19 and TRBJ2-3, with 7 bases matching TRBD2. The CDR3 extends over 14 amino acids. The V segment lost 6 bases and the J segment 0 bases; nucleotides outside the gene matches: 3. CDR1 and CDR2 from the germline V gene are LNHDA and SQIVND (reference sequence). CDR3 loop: CASRKAGSTDTQYF. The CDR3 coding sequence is TGTGCCAGTAGGAAAGCGGGGAGCACAGATACGCAGTATTTT.

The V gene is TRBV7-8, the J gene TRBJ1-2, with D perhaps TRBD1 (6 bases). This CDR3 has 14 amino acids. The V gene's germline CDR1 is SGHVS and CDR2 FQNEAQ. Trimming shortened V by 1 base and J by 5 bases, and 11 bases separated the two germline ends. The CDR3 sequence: CASSLEQQGYGYTF. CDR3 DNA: TGTGCCAGCAGCTTAGAACAACAGGGTTATGGCTACACCTTC.

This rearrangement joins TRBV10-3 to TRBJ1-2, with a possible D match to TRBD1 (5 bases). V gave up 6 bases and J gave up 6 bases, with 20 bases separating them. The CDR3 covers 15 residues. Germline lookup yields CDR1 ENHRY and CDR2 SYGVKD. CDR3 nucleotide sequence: TGTGCCATCAGGGGGACTGCGTCAATGGGGGATGGCTACACCTTC. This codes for CAIRGTASMGDGYTF.

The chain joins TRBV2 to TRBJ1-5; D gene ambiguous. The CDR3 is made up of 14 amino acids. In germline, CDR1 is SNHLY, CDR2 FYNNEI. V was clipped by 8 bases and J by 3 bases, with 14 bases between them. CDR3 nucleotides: TGTGCCAGCGGAGTGCGGCAGTCCAATCAGCCCCAGCATTTT. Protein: CASGVRQSNQPQHF.

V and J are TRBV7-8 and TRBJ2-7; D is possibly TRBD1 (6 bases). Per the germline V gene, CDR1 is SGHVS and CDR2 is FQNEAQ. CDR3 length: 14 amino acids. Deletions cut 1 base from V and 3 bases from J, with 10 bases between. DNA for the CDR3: TGTGCCAGCAGCTTAGACAGGGCAGACTACGAGCAGTACTTC. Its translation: CASSLDRADYEQYF.

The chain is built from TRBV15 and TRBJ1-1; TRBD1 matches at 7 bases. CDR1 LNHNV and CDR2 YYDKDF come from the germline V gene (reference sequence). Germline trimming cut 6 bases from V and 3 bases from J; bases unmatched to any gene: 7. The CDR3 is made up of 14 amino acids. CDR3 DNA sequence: TGTGCCACCAGGTCGGACAGGATTCACACTGAAGCTTTCTTT. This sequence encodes CATRSDRIHTEAFF.

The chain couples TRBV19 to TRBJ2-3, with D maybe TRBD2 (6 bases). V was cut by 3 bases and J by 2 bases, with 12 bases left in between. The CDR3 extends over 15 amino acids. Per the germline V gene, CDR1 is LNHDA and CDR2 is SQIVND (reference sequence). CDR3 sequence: CASSIGGGNTDTQYF. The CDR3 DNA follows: TGTGCCAGTAGTATCGGTGGGGGGAACACAGATACGCAGTATTTT.

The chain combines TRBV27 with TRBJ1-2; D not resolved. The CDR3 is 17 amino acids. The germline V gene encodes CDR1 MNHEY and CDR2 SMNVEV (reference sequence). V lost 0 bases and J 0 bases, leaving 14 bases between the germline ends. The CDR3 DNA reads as TGTGCCAGCAGTTTATCAAGCTCAACCGGAGCTAACTATGGCTACACCTTC. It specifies CASSLSSSTGANYGYTF.

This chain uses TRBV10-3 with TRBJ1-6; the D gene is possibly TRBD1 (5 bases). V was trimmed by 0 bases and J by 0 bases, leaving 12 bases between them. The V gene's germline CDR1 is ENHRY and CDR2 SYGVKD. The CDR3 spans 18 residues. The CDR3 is CAISESSRGSSYNSPLHF. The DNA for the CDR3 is TGTGCCATCAGTGAGTCCTCCCGGGGGAGCTCCTATAATTCACCCCTCCACTTT.

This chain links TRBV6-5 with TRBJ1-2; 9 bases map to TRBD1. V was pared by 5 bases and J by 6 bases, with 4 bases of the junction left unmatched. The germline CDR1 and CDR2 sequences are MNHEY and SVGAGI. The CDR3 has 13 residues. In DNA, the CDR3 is TGTGCCAGCAGTGGACAGGGGCTAGATGGCTACACCTTC. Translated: CASSGQGLDGYTF.

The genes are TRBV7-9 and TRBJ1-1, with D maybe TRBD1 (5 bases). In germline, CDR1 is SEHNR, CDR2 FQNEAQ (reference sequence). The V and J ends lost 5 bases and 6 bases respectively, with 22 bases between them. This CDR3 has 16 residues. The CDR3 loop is CASSPAGRAAWAEAFF. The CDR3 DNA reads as TGTGCCAGCAGCCCGGCGGGGCGCGCTGCGTGGGCTGAAGCTTTCTTT.

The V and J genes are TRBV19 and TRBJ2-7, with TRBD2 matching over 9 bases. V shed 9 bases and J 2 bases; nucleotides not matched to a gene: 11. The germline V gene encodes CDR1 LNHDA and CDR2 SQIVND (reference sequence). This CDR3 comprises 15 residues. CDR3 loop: CASGRVAGVAYEQYF. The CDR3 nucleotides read TGTGCCAGCGGTCGGGTAGCGGGGGTGGCCTACGAGCAGTACTTC.

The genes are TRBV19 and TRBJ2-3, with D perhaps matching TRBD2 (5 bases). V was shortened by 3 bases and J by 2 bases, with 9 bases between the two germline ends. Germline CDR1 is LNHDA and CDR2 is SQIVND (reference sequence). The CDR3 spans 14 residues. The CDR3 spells CASSIPGNTDTQYF. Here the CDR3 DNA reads TGTGCCAGTAGTATCCCGGGGAACACAGATACGCAGTATTTT. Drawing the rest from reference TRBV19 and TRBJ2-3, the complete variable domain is DGGITQSPKYLFRKEGQNVTLSCEQNLNHDAMYWYRQDPGQGLRLIYYSQIVNDFQKGDIAEGYSVSREKKESFPLTVTSAQKNPTAFYLCASSIPGNTDTQYFGPGTRLTVL.

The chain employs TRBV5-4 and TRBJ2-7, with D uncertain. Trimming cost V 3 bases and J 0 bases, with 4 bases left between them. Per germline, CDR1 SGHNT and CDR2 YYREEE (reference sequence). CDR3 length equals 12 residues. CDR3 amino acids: CASSSSSYEQYF. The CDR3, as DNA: TGTGCCAGCAGCTCTAGCTCCTACGAGCAGTACTTC.

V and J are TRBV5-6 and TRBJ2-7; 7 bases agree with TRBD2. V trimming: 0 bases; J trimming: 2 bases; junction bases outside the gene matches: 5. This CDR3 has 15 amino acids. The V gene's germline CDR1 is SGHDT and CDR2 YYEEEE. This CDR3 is CASSLGWGGAYEQYF. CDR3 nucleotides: TGTGCCAGCAGCTTGGGGTGGGGGGGAGCCTACGAGCAGTACTTC.

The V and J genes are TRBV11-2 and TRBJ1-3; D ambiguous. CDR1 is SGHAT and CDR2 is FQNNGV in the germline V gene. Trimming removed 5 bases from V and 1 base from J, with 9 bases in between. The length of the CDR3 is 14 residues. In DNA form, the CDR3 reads TGTGCCAGCAGCCGTAGTGGTTCTGGAAACACCATATATTTT. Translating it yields CASSRSGSGNTIYF.

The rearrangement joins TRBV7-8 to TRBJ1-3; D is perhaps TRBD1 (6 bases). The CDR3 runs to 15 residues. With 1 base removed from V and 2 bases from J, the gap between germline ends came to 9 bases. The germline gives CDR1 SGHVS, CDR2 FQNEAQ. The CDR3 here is CASSLEYRAGNTIYF. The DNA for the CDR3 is TGTGCCAGCAGCTTAGAATACAGGGCTGGAAACACCATATATTTT.

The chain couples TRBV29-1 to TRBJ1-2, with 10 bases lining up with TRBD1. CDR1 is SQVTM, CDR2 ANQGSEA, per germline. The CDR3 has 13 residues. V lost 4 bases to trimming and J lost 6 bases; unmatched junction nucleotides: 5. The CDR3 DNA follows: TGCAGCGTTGGGGGACAGGGGAAAAATGGCTACACCTTC. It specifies CSVGGQGKNGYTF.

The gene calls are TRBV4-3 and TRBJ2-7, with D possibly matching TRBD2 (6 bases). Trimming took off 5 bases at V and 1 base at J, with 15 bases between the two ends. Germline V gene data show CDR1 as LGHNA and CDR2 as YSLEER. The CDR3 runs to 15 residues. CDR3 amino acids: CASSVAVLGSYEQYF. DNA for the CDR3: TGCGCCAGCAGCGTAGCGGTCTTAGGGTCCTACGAGCAGTACTTC.